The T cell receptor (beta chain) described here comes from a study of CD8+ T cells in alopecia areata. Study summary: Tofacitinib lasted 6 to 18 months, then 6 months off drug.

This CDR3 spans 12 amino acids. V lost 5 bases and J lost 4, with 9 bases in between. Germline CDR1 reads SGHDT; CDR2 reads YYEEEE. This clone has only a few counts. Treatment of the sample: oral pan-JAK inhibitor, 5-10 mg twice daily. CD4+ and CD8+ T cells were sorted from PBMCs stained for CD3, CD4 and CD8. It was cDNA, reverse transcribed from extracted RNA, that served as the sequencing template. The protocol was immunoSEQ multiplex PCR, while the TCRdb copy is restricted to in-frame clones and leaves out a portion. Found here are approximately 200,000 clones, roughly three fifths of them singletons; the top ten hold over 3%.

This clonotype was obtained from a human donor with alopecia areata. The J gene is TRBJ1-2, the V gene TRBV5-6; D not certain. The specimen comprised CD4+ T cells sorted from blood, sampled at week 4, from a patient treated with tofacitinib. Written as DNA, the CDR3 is TGTGCCAGCAGTCAACGCATCTATGGCTACACCTTC. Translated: CASSQRIYGYTF.